The subject of this entry is one TCR beta chain. This sample was taken from a study of blood T cell repertoires in COVID-19. Study details: Samples taken during acute and convalescent COVID-19 were collected in the United States, Italy and Spain.

In the original analysis: Amplification of reference gene primers provided the estimated nucleated cell counts. Some clones are missing from TCRdb's copy, which holds only in-frame ones; the method was immunoSEQ multiplex PCR. The V and J calls and the clone size are those of that table, but D and trimming were determined from the DNA. The sample holds fewer than 400,000 clones, about 85% seen once. This CDR3 has 15 residues. Trimming cost V 1 base and J 4 bases, with 11 bases left between them. CDR1 SGHRS and CDR2 YFSETQ come from the germline V gene. Input material: peripheral blood. The chain is built from TRBV5-1 and TRBJ1-4, with D tentatively TRBD1 (5 bases). The receptor comes from a young woman with acute or convalescent COVID-19. CDR3 in amino acids: CASSLLGPINEKLFF. The CDR3 DNA reads TGCGCCAGCAGCTTGTTGGGGCCTATTAATGAAAAACTGTTTTTT.